The next 14 T cell receptor beta chains were all read from a single sample in a study of read filtering for tumor transcriptome and immune sequencing. Molecular barcoded adaptors covering alpha/delta and beta/gamma chains were used on roughly 400 ng RNA. TCRdb itself ran the reads through MiXCR, one entry per CDR3 protein. The sample lists some 120,000 distinct CDR3 sequences, 10% to 15% seen once, with approximately 10% in the top ten. Sequenced input: a population of CD138-negative cells sorted from bone marrow. The receptors were sampled from a donor aged 40 or over with multiple myeloma.

This clonotype has at least ten counts. The V call is TRBV5-6, the J call TRBJ2-2, with TRBD1 as a possible D gene (5 bases). The germline V gene encodes CDR1 SGHDT and CDR2 YYEEEE. Trimming took off 0 bases at V and 0 bases at J, with 12 bases between the two ends. The CDR3 covers 17 residues. This CDR3 is CASSLEGQGANTGELFF. CDR3 bases: TGTGCCAGCAGCTTGGAGGGGCAGGGTGCGAACACCGGGGAGCTGTTTTTT.

The count of this clonotype is one. This rearrangement joins TRBV20-1 to TRBJ2-6, with a tentative D call TRBD1 (6 bases). Trimming removed 1 base at V and 4 bases at J, with 17 bases between. In germline, CDR1 is DFQATT, CDR2 SNEGSKA (reference sequence). This CDR3 is built from 17 residues. CDR3 loop: CSARAPGQGTGANVLTF. As DNA, the CDR3 is TGCAGTGCTAGAGCCCCGGGGCAGGGGACGGGGGCCAACGTCCTGACTTTC.

At least ten counts were recorded for this clonotype. The chain joins TRBV5-1 to TRBJ2-1; D possibly corresponds to TRBD2 (5 bases). V shed 2 bases and J shed 7 bases, with 10 bases lying between them. Germline values: CDR1 SGHRS, CDR2 YFSETQ. The CDR3 is 13 amino acids. The CDR3 region is CASSLEGENEQFF. The DNA for the CDR3 is TGCGCCAGCAGCTTAGAGGGAGAGAATGAGCAGTTCTTC.

This clonotype was seen at least ten times. The chain recombines TRBV2 with TRBJ2-1; 9 nucleotides agree with TRBD2. The CDR3 runs 15 residues. The germline CDR1 and CDR2 sequences are SNHLY and FYNNEI. J gave up 10 bases and V 3 bases, and 10 bases lay outside the gene matches. The CDR3 nucleotides read TGTGCCAGCAGTGATGTTTTAGCGGGGGAGGTAGAGCAGTTCTTC. Protein product: CASSDVLAGEVEQFF.

This clonotype was seen many times. The chain uses TRBV2 and TRBJ2-1; weak D call: TRBD1 (5 bases). V was shortened by 3 bases and J by 3 bases, with 9 bases between the two germline ends. This CDR3 has 14 amino acids. CDR1 is SNHLY and CDR2 is FYNNEI in the germline V gene. CDR3 in DNA: TGTGCCAGCAGTGAGCAGGGCTACTACAATGAGCAGTTCTTC. It specifies CASSEQGYYNEQFF.

The chain carries TRBV20-1 and TRBJ1-3, with 9 bases fitting TRBD1. The V gene's germline CDR1 is DFQATT and CDR2 SNEGSKA (reference sequence). V dropped 0 bases and J dropped 4; count of bases not matched to a gene: 10. The CDR3 totals 17 residues. The CDR3 loop reads CSARDRLGTGQGNTIYF. CDR3 nucleotides: TGCAGTGCTAGAGATCGGTTAGGGACAGGGCAAGGAAACACCATATATTTT.

The CDR3 DNA follows: TGCGCCAGCAGCCAAGTTTCAACAGATACGCAGTATTTT. This sequence encodes CASSQVSTDTQYF. The chain employs TRBV4-1 and TRBJ2-3; D is uncertain. V was pared by 1 base and J by 3 bases, with 5 bases between. The length of the CDR3 is 13 residues. CDR1 is MGHRA and CDR2 is YSYEKL in the germline V gene.

Only a few counts were recorded for this clonotype. The chain is built from TRBV12-3 or TRBV12-4 and TRBJ2-1, with a weak D call TRBD1 (6 bases). The CDR3 spans 15 residues. With 3 bases removed from V and 9 bases from J, the gap between germline ends came to 18 bases. In DNA, the CDR3 is TGTGCCAGCAGTTTGGACAGTGAGGGATACGGTGAGCAGTTCTTC. This translates into CASSLDSEGYGEQFF.

This clonotype was seen at least ten times. This chain uses TRBV9 with TRBJ2-2; 9 bases match TRBD1. The trim removed 0 bases at V and 4 bases at J, leaving 4 bases unmatched. Per germline, CDR1 SGDLS and CDR2 YYNGEE. This CDR3 comprises 16 residues. The CDR3 spells CASSVAGTGSTGELFF. DNA of the CDR3: TGTGCCAGCAGCGTAGCGGGGACAGGGAGCACCGGGGAGCTGTTTTTT.

This chain uses TRBV19 with TRBJ1-5, with 8 bases lining up with TRBD1. V lost 3 bases and J lost 5; bases outside the gene matches: 6. The CDR3 extends over 15 amino acids. Germline loops: CDR1 LNHDA, CDR2 SQIVND (reference sequence). CDR3 sequence (DNA): TGTGCCAGTAGTATGACAGGGGATGGGGATCAGCCCCAGCATTTT. It encodes CASSMTGDGDQPQHF. Based on the CDR3 plus reference TRBV19 and TRBJ1-5, the full variable domain is DGGITQSPKYLFRKEGQNVTLSCEQNLNHDAMYWYRQDPGQGLRLIYYSQIVNDFQKGDIAEGYSVSREKKESFPLTVTSAQKNPTAFYLCASSMTGDGDQPQHFGDGTRLSIL.

V usage is TRBV5-1 and J usage is TRBJ2-7; 10 positions agree with TRBD2. Germline lookup yields CDR1 SGHRS and CDR2 YFSETQ. CDR3 length: 14 residues. J lost 3 bases, V lost 4 bases, and 4 bases had no gene match. Here the CDR3 reads CASSRASGSYEQYF. The DNA of the CDR3 is TGCGCCAGCAGCCGGGCTAGCGGGAGCTACGAGCAGTACTTC.

At least ten counts were recorded for this clonotype. The rearrangement joins TRBV11-1 to TRBJ1-1; a possible D gene is TRBD1 (5 bases). This CDR3 has 13 residues. V lost 5 bases, J lost 4 bases, and 11 bases lay in between. The germline gives CDR1 SGHAT, CDR2 FQDESV (reference sequence). CDR3 region: CASSPDSATEAFF. Written as DNA, the CDR3 is TGTGCCAGCAGCCCTGACAGTGCCACTGAAGCTTTCTTT.

In its sample, this clonotype was seen many times. This chain joins TRBV7-2 and TRBJ2-5, with TRBD1 matching over 9 bases. V was clipped by 7 bases and J by 5 bases; unmatched bases: 8. Germline V gene sequence: CDR1 SGHTA, CDR2 FQGNSA. The CDR3 covers 14 residues. CDR3 nucleotides: TGTGCCAGCAACACACAGGGGGCGCGGGAGACCCAGTACTTC. It codes for CASNTQGARETQYF. Full variable domain (missing parts from reference TRBV7-2 and TRBJ2-5): GAGVSQSPSNKVTEKGKDVELRCDPISGHTALYWYRQSLGQGLEFLIYFQGNSAPDKSGLPSDRFSAERTGGSVSTLTIQRTQQEDSAVYLCASNTQGARETQYFGPGTRLLVL.

Many counts were recorded for this clonotype. The CDR3 loop reads CASSDSGTPNTEAFF. CDR3 DNA: TGCGCCAGCAGTGATTCCGGGACACCGAACACTGAAGCTTTCTTT. The chain employs TRBV10-2 and TRBJ1-1; tentative D call: TRBD1 (6 bases). The V gene lost 3 bases and the J gene lost 1 base, with 12 bases spanning the gap. The CDR3 covers 15 residues. Per the germline V gene, CDR1 is WSHSY and CDR2 is SAAADI.